The 5 T cell receptor beta chains reported below all come from one sample, sequenced in a study of cytomegalovirus exposure and HLA in healthy donors. The PCR used 60 Vbeta and 13 Jbeta primers. The repertoire was sequenced with immunoSEQ multiplex PCR; TCRdb's copy has only in-frame clones and lacks some. The repertoire holds some 100,000 clones, with about 83% as singletons. The sequenced sample consisted of PBMCs. The receptors were sampled from a female donor in good health and CMV-seronegative.

This clone was found a few times. The V and J genes are TRBV5-1 and TRBJ2-3; D uncertain. Germline lookup yields CDR1 SGHRS and CDR2 YFSETQ. The CDR3 is 14 amino acids. Trimming stripped 0 bases from V and 3 bases from J, with 8 bases between. The CDR3 region is CASSLDLVTDTQYF. CDR3 bases: TGCGCCAGCAGCTTGGATTTAGTAACAGATACGCAGTATTTT.

The rearrangement joins TRBV11-2 to TRBJ2-5, with TRBD2 matching over 11 bases. Germline V gene lookup returns CDR1 SGHAT and CDR2 FQNNGV. Trimming removed 3 bases from V and 5 bases from J; junction bases left unmatched: 8. This CDR3 has 16 amino acids. The CDR3 sequence is CASSFRAASGGETQYF. The CDR3, as DNA: TGTGCCAGCAGCTTCCGCGCGGCTAGCGGGGGGGAGACCCAGTACTTC.

This clone was observed once. The V gene is TRBV11-2, the J gene TRBJ1-1; the D gene is possibly TRBD1 (6 bases). V lost 5 bases and J 1 base, leaving 11 bases between the germline ends. The CDR3 length is 14 residues. Per germline, CDR1 SGHAT and CDR2 FQNNGV. CDR3 bases: TGTGCCAGCAGCCGTCAACAGGGGAACACTGAAGCTTTCTTT. This translates into CASSRQQGNTEAFF.

The chain couples TRBV5-6 to TRBJ1-6; D gene unclear. The CDR3 loop spans 15 amino acids. Germline CDR1 SGHDT, CDR2 YYEEEE. V was cut by 2 bases and J by 5 bases, with 11 bases left in between. The CDR3 is CASSLPGGDNSPLHF. CDR3 in DNA: TGTGCCAGCAGCTTACCGGGCGGGGATAATTCACCCCTCCACTTT.

This clone was counted once. V usage is TRBV15 and J usage is TRBJ1-2; 8 bases align to TRBD1. V shed 0 bases and J 8 bases; nucleotides not matched to a gene: 8. Looked up from germline, CDR1 is LNHNV and CDR2 is YYDKDF (reference sequence). The CDR3 extends over 15 amino acids. CDR3 region: CATSRDRGQGQGYTF. CDR3 DNA sequence: TGTGCCACCAGCAGAGATAGAGGACAGGGTCAGGGCTACACCTTC.